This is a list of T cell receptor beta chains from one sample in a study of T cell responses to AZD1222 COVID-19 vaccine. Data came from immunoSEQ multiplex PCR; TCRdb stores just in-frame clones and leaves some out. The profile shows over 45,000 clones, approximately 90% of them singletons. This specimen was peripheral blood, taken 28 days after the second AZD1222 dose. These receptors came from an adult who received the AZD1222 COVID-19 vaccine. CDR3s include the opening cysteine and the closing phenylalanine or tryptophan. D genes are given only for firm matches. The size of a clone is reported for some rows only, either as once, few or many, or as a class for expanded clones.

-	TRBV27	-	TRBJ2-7	TGTGCCAGCAGTTTAGTCCCGGACAGTTACTACGAGCAGTACTTC	CASSLVPDSYYEQYF
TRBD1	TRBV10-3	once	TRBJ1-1	TGTGCCATCGGGACAGGGGTTACTGAAGCTTTCTTT	CAIGTGVTEAFF
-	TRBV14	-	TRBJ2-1	TGTGCCAGCAGCCAAGATCTTGGCTCCGAGCAGTTCTTC	CASSQDLGSEQFF
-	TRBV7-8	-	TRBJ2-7	TGTGCCAGCAGCGCGACAGCCTTTAGACGGGGGAGCTCCTACGAGCAGTACTTC	CASSATAFRRGSSYEQYF
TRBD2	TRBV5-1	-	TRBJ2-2	TGCGCCAGCAGCTTTATACCGGGGGGCACCGGGGAGCTGTTTTTT	CASSFIPGGTGELFF
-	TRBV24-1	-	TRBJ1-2	TGTGCCACCAGTGATGGGGATAACTATGGCTACACCTTC	CATSDGDNYGYTF
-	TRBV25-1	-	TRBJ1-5	TGTGCCAATTCAGCAGGGCACAATGAATCTCAGCCCCAGCATTTT	CANSAGHNESQPQHF
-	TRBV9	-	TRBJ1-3	TGTGCCAGCAGCCCCGGGACCGATAATGGAAACACCATATATTTT	CASSPGTDNGNTIYF
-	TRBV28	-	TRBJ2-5	TGTGCCAGCAGGCTACAGAGTCAAGAGACCCAGTACTTC	CASRLQSQETQYF
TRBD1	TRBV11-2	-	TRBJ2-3	TGTGCCAGCACCCCGGCAGGTGGGACAGCGGAGTATTTT	CASTPAGGTAEYF
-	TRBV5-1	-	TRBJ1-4	TGCGCCAGCAGCCTGCGGCCGGGGACTAATGAAAAACTGTTTTTT	CASSLRPGTNEKLFF
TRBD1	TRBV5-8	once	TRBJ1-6	TGTGCCAGCAGCTCGGTAGGGACAGGAGGCTATGGTTCACCCCTCCACTTT	CASSSVGTGGYGSPLHF
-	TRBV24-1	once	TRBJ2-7	TGTGCCACCAGTGATTCCGGATCCGAGCAGTACTTC	CATSDSGSEQYF
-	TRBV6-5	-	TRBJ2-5	TGTGCCAGCAGTTACTCGCCGAGGGCCGTTAGGAAGACCCAGTACTTC	CASSYSPRAVRKTQYF
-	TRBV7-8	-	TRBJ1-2	TGTGCCAGCAGCGCCCGGGTCGGGGATAACTATGGCTACACCTTC	CASSARVGDNYGYTF
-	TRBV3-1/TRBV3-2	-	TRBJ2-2	TGTGCCAGCAGCCAAGATAACTCAAGGGCTTCACTTACGAACACCGGGGAGCTGTTTTTT	CASSQDNSRASLTNTGELFF
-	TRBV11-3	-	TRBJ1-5	TGTGCCAGCAGCTTTCACGGATATCAGCCCCAGCATTTT	CASSFHGYQPQHF
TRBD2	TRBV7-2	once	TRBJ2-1	TGTGCCAGCAGCTTATTCCCCGGGACTAGGGTCGACAATGAGCAGTTCTTC	CASSLFPGTRVDNEQFF
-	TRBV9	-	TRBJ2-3	TGTGCCAGCAGCGAATCCCCAGATACGCAGTATTTT	CASSESPDTQYF
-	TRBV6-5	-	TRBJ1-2	TGTGCCAGCAGTTACTCGATGGATTCTAACTATGGCTACACCTTC	CASSYSMDSNYGYTF
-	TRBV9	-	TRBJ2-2	TGTGCCAGCAGCGAAGGGGGTTCCGGGGAGCTGTTTTTT	CASSEGGSGELFF
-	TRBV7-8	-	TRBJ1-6	TGTGCCAGCAGCTCGATGACTCCGGTGGGACCCCTCCACTTT	CASSSMTPVGPLHF
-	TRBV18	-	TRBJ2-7	TGTGCCAGCTCACCACCTAGCGGCTACGAGCAGTACTTC	CASSPPSGYEQYF
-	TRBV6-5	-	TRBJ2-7	TGTGCCAGCAGAGTCGACGAGTACGAGCAGTACTTC	CASRVDEYEQYF
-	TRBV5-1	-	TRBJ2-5	TGCGCCAGCAGCTTGGAGGAGACCCAGTACTTC	CASSLEETQYF
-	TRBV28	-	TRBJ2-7	TGTGCCAGCAGTTTACGGGGGGCAGGGGAGCAGTACTTC	CASSLRGAGEQYF
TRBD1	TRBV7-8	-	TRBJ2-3	TGTGCCAGCAGGGCTCTGGGACAGAGCACAGATACGCAGTATTTT	CASRALGQSTDTQYF
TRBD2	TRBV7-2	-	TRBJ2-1	TGTGCCAGCAGCTCTAGCGGGGAGGGATACGGCTCCTACAATGAGCAGTTCTTC	CASSSSGEGYGSYNEQFF
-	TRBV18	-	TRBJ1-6	TGTGCCAGCTCACCGGCATTTGTAAGGAATTCACCCCTCCACTTT	CASSPAFVRNSPLHF
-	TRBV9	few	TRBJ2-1	TGTGCCAGCAGCGTGCTAGGGGCGAGTGGCAATGAGCAGTTCTTC	CASSVLGASGNEQFF